This T cell receptor (beta chain) was identified during a study of blood T cell repertoires in COVID-19. Background on the study: In each case, the material was cDNA or gDNA derived from T cells, B-cell-depleted T cells, or PBMCs.

Profiled with immunoSEQ multiplex PCR; TCRdb holds only in-frame clones, not every one. The sample yields a few hundred thousand clones, about 89% seen once. The V gene end was trimmed by 0 bases and the J gene end by 1 base; junction bases not matched to a gene: 4. The CDR3 length is 16 residues. Germline V gene lookup returns CDR1 WNHNN and CDR2 SYGVQD (reference sequence). This receptor was identified in a woman between 45 and 60 years old who had recovered from COVID-19. The rearrangement joins TRBV10-1 to TRBJ1-1; TRBD1 agrees at 8 bases. The sequenced material came from peripheral blood. CDR3 bases: TGCGCCAGCAGTGAGTCGACTACAGGGGGGAACACTGAAGCTTTCTTT. Its protein is CASSESTTGGNTEAFF.